Listed below are T cell receptor beta chains from one sample, sequenced in a study. TCRdb itself ran the 5' RACE reads through MiXCR, one entry per CDR3 protein. The sample consists of roughly 56,000 distinct CDR3 sequences, more than 25% of them appearing once. Sequences were obtained from tumor-infiltrating naive CD4+ T cells sorted from the breast tumor. The receptors derive from a female donor with breast cancer. CDR3s include the opening cysteine and the closing phenylalanine or tryptophan. D genes are given only for firm matches. The listing skips clone size in some rows; elsewhere it reads once, few, many or a size class.

clone size,V gene,CDR3 length,D gene,J gene,CDR3 DNA,CDR3 protein
few,TRBV20-1,13,.,TRBJ2-1,TGCAGTGCTAGGCCGGTCGTGGGGGGTGAGCAGTTCTTC,CSARPVVGGEQFF
.,TRBV6-5,17,.,TRBJ2-3,TGTGCCAGCAGTATACAAGGGAATAGCGTCCCCACAGATACGCAGTATTTT,CASSIQGNSVPTDTQYF
many,TRBV29-1,13,TRBD1,TRBJ2-7,TGCAGCGTTGATGGGACAGGGGGCTACGAGCAGTACTTC,CSVDGTGGYEQYF
few,TRBV5-5,14,.,TRBJ2-2,TGTGCCAGCAGCTTGGTGGTTGTGATCGGGGAGCTGTTTTTT,CASSLVVVIGELFF
.,TRBV5-1,14,.,TRBJ2-1,TGCGCCAGCAGCTCGTGGGGGGGCCTTAATGAGCAGTTCTTC,CASSSWGGLNEQFF
.,TRBV5-6,15,TRBD2,TRBJ2-1,TGTGCCAGCGACCTGACTAGCGGGGGATACAATGAGCAGTTCTTC,CASDLTSGGYNEQFF
.,TRBV28,15,TRBD2,TRBJ2-1,TGTGCCAGCAGACCGAGCGGGGGCCGCTACAATGAGCAGTTCTTC,CASRPSGGRYNEQFF
once,TRBV5-1,14,.,TRBJ2-3,TGCGCCAGCAGCTTACAGGGGGAGGGCTACGAGCAGTATTTT,CASSLQGEGYEQYF
.,TRBV5-1,14,.,TRBJ2-5,TGCGCCAGCAGCAGATCGGGCAGGCAAGAGACCCAGTACTTC,CASSRSGRQETQYF
few,TRBV14,15,TRBD1,TRBJ2-1,TGTGCCAGCAGCCTGAGGACAGGGGGCTGGAATGAGCAGTTCTTC,CASSLRTGGWNEQFF
.,TRBV7-6,14,TRBD1,TRBJ2-2,TGTGCCAGCAGCTTGGGGGACAGGGCCGGGGGGCTGTTTTTT,CASSLGDRAGGLFF
few,TRBV7-2,13,.,TRBJ2-7,TGTGCCAGCAGCTTAGGGATCCTCGACGAGCAGTACTTC,CASSLGILDEQYF
many,TRBV4-1,13,.,TRBJ2-3,TGCGCCAGCAGCCAAGAGTGGACAGATACGCAGTATTTT,CASSQEWTDTQYF
many,TRBV4-2,17,.,TRBJ2-1,TGTGCCAGCAGCCAAGGGGTCTTGGACAGCACCTACAATGAGCAGTTCTTC,CASSQGVLDSTYNEQFF
few,TRBV9,16,.,TRBJ1-3,TGTGCCAGCAGCGTAGGCGGCAGGGCCTCTGGAAACACCATATATTTT,CASSVGGRASGNTIYF
.,TRBV27,15,TRBD1,TRBJ2-1,TGTGCCAGCAGTTTTTGGGACAGGGCCTCCTATGAGCAGTTCTTC,CASSFWDRASYEQFF
.,TRBV7-3,16,TRBD2,TRBJ2-5,TGTGCCAGCAGCCAGGGACTAGCGGGGGTCAGAGAGACCCAGTACTTC,CASSQGLAGVRETQYF
.,TRBV20-1,13,.,TRBJ1-1,TGCAGTGCTAGGAAGACTTCGGGGACTGAAGCTTTCTTT,CSARKTSGTEAFF
few,TRBV10-3,12,.,TRBJ2-7,TGTGCCACGGGGGACTTCTCCTACGAGCAGTACTTC,CATGDFSYEQYF
.,TRBV11-2,14,.,TRBJ2-7,TGTGCCAGCAGCTTTGGTTTCCCCGTTTACGAGCAGTACTTC,CASSFGFPVYEQYF
.,TRBV10-2,14,TRBD1,TRBJ2-7,TGCGCCAGCAGTGAGCCCCTAGGGACAGGCGAGCAGTACTTC,CASSEPLGTGEQYF
.,TRBV5-4,14,TRBD1,TRBJ2-5,TGTGCCAGCAGCTTGGGGGACAGTCCAGGTGACCTGTACTTC,CASSLGDSPGDLYF
.,TRBV5-1,14,.,TRBJ2-7,TGCGCCAGCAGCTCAGGGGACTCTTCGGGGGAGCAGTACTTC,CASSSGDSSGEQYF
.,TRBV9,16,TRBD1,TRBJ1-1,TGTGCCAGCAGCGTAGCTTCCGGACAGGGGGGCACTGAAGCTTTCTTT,CASSVASGQGGTEAFF
many,TRBV6-5,14,.,TRBJ2-7,TGTGCCAGCAGTTACTCGAGGCAGGACTACGAGCAGTACTTC,CASSYSRQDYEQYF
.,TRBV20-1,13,.,TRBJ2-7,TGCAGTGCTGCCGGGACCGTCGCGCGGGAGCAGTACTTC,CSAAGTVAREQYF
many,TRBV5-6,15,.,TRBJ2-2,TGTGCCAGCAGCTTAATGGGAAGAAACACCGGGGAGCTGTTTTTT,CASSLMGRNTGELFF
.,TRBV4-1,16,TRBD2,TRBJ2-3,TGCGCCAGCAGCCAATGGGTAGCGGGAGGGATGGATACGCAGTATTTT,CASSQWVAGGMDTQYF
few,TRBV20-1,15,TRBD2,TRBJ2-3,TGCAGTGCCTACCCCACGCGGGGGGGCCCAGATACGCAGTATTTT,CSAYPTRGGPDTQYF
few,TRBV20-1,14,TRBD2,TRBJ2-3,TGCAGTGCTAGGTCAGCGGGGACCTTGGATACGCAGTATTTT,CSARSAGTLDTQYF
few,TRBV12-3/TRBV12-4,16,.,TRBJ2-3,TGTGCCAGCAGTTTTCTTCGGTTCCCGGGCCCAGATACGCAGTATTTT,CASSFLRFPGPDTQYF
few,TRBV6-1,15,TRBD2,TRBJ2-7,TGTGCCAGCAGTCTTATCGTGACGGGGGGGACCGAGCAGTACTTC,CASSLIVTGGTEQYF
few,TRBV6-5,13,TRBD1,TRBJ2-3,TGTGCCAGCAGTTGGACAGGGCGTGATACGCAGTATTTT,CASSWTGRDTQYF
many,TRBV4-2,15,TRBD1,TRBJ2-1,TGTGCCAGCAGCCAAGATGAGACAGGGGGCAATGAGCAGTTCTTC,CASSQDETGGNEQFF
.,TRBV6-1,14,.,TRBJ1-6,TGTGCCAGCAGTGAAAGCCCGGCAGGCGGGCAAGTCCACTTT,CASSESPAGGQVHF
few,TRBV5-1,15,TRBD1,TRBJ1-6,TGCGCCAGCAGCCGTGAGGGGGCCGGTAATTCACCCCTCCACTTT,CASSREGAGNSPLHF
.,TRBV20-1,14,TRBD2,TRBJ2-1,TGCAGTGCCCGGGACCAGCGGGAGTGGTATGAGCAGTTCTTC,CSARDQREWYEQFF
.,TRBV6-1,16,.,TRBJ1-4,TGTGCCAGCAAAAGGACCAGGGAAGCAACTAATGAAAAACTGTTTTTT,CASKRTREATNEKLFF